Below, 7 T cell receptor beta chains from the same sample are listed, as sequenced in a study of blood T cells in healthy people across ages. PCR was performed a second time for roughly 7 to 12 cycles using a sample-barcoded 5' primer and a J-beta primer mix. One entry per CDR3 protein results from TCRdb running MiXCR on the 5' RACE reads. The data show some 800,000 distinct CDR3 sequences, with around 25% seen just once and approximately 3.7% held by the top ten. The same data also went into a second study, on T cells of mothers and their children.

Sequences were obtained from blood. Source of these receptors: a boy younger than 18 in good health.

V and J are TRBV9 and TRBJ1-1; D unresolved. The CDR3 runs 17 residues. CDR1 and CDR2 from the germline V gene are SGDLS and YYNGEE. With 0 bases removed from V and 7 bases from J, the gap between germline ends came to 22 bases. CDR3 in amino acids: CASSVDEVRKRLLEAFF. CDR3 in DNA: TGTGCCAGCAGCGTAGACGAGGTACGAAAAAGGTTACTTGAAGCTTTCTTT.

The table lists this clonotype with many counts. The chain is built from TRBV5-6 and TRBJ2-1, with 7 bases aligning to TRBD1. CDR1 is SGHDT and CDR2 is YYEEEE in the germline V gene. Trimming removed 4 bases from V and 3 bases from J; junction bases left unmatched: 10. The CDR3 totals 16 residues. Here the CDR3 reads CASSLRTGVSYNEQFF. DNA of the CDR3: TGTGCCAGCAGCCTACGTACAGGGGTGAGCTACAATGAGCAGTTCTTC.

The chain carries TRBV7-9 and TRBJ1-5, with 8 bases matching TRBD1. The CDR3 has 17 amino acids. The germline V gene has CDR1 SEHNR and CDR2 FQNEAQ (reference sequence). Unmatched junction bases numbered 7, after V lost 1 base and J lost 2 bases. The CDR3 DNA reads as TGTGCCAGCAGCTTAGTGATAGGGACAGGAGGCAATCAGCCCCAGCATTTT. Translated: CASSLVIGTGGNQPQHF.

This clonotype was counted between two and nine times. This chain uses TRBV10-3 with TRBJ2-1, with D perhaps matching TRBD2 (6 bases). The CDR3 is 16 amino acids. Trimming pared 0 bases from V and 6 bases from J, leaving 15 bases between. The germline V gene encodes CDR1 ENHRY and CDR2 SYGVKD. The CDR3 sequence is CAISESLAGNPNEQFF. The CDR3 bases are TGTGCCATCAGTGAGTCTTTGGCGGGGAACCCCAATGAGCAGTTCTTC.

A few counts support this clonotype. The chain couples TRBV7-2 to TRBJ2-5; 14 bases map to TRBD2. Germline V CDR1 and CDR2: SGHTA, FQGNSA. V was clipped by 5 bases and J by 10 bases; unmatched bases: 6. This CDR3 spans 14 amino acids. As DNA, the CDR3 is TGTGCCAGCAGCCCCGGGACTAGCGGGAGTTTCCAGTACTTC. This encodes CASSPGTSGSFQYF. The whole variable domain, remainder taken from reference TRBV7-2 and TRBJ2-5, is GAGVSQSPSNKVTEKGKDVELRCDPISGHTALYWYRQSLGQGLEFLIYFQGNSAPDKSGLPSDRFSAERTGGSVSTLTIQRTQQEDSAVYLCASSPGTSGSFQYFGPGTRLLVL.

This clonotype was counted between two and nine times. The V call is TRBV27, the J call TRBJ1-5, with a weak D call TRBD1 (6 bases). Trimming removed 5 bases from V and 6 bases from J, with 14 bases in between. From germline, CDR1 is MNHEY and CDR2 SMNVEV (reference sequence). This CDR3 region has 14 residues. CDR3 sequence: CASSNREFGQPQHF. The CDR3 DNA is TGTGCCAGCAGTAACAGGGAATTCGGTCAGCCCCAGCATTTT.

This clonotype was seen a handful of times. It may be a read error: a sequence one base away is much more abundant. The genes are TRBV6-6 and TRBJ1-1; D is ambiguous. V was pared by 2 bases and J by 1 base, with 2 bases between. CDR3 length: 12 residues. CDR1 is MNHNY and CDR2 is SVGAGI in the germline V gene (reference sequence). As DNA, the CDR3 is TGTGCCAGCAGTTACGAGAACACTGAAGCTTTCTTT. Translated: CASSYENTEAFF.